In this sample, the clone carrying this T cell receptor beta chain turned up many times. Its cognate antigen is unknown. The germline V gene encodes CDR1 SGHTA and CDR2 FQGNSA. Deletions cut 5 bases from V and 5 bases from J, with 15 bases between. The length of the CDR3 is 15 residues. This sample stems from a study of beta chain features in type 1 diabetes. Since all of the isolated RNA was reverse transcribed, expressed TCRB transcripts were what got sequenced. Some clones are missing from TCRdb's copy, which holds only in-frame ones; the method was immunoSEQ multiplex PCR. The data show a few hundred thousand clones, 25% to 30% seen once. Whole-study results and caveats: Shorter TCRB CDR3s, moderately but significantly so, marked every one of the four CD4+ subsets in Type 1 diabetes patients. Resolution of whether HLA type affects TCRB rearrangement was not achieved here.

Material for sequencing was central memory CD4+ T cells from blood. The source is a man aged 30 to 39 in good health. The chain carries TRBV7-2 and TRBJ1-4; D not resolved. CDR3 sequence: CASSLYRLTNEKLFF. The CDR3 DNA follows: TGTGCCAGCAGCCTGTACAGACTTACAAATGAAAAACTGTTTTTT.